Below, 27 T cell receptor beta chains from the same sample are listed, as sequenced in a study of blood T cell repertoires in COVID-19. The assay was immunoSEQ multiplex PCR, and TCRdb's table has in-frame clones only and misses some. This table holds more than 250,000 clones, approximately 88% found once. What was sequenced was PBMCs or T cells enriched from blood (not recorded which). The receptors here all came from a woman in her thirties or forties with acute COVID-19.

CDR3 DNA sequence: TGTGCCAGCAGCCAAGAAAGCGGGAGGATCCCCTACAATGAGCAGTTCTTC. It yields the protein CASSQESGRIPYNEQFF. This rearrangement joins TRBV3-1 (or the pseudogene TRBV3-2) to TRBJ2-1, with 9 bases identical to TRBD2. V lost 0 bases and J lost 2; bases outside the gene matches: 5. The CDR3 has 17 residues. Germline CDR1 and CDR2: LGHDT and YNNKEL (reference sequence).

This sequence joins TRBV30 and TRBJ2-3; the D gene is possibly TRBD1 (6 bases). Trimming stripped 4 bases from V and 2 bases from J, with 13 bases between. The CDR3 extends over 14 amino acids. From germline, CDR1 is GTSNPN and CDR2 SVGIG (reference sequence). The CDR3: CAWTQGQPTDTQYF. The DNA for the CDR3 is TGTGCCTGGACACAGGGACAACCCACAGATACGCAGTATTTT.

This sequence joins TRBV19 and TRBJ1-3; D gene unclear. CDR1 LNHDA and CDR2 SQIVND come from the germline V gene (reference sequence). The length of the CDR3 is 16 residues. V was clipped by 6 bases and J by 1 base, with 16 bases between them. CDR3 amino acids: CASRPPGRASGNTIYF. The CDR3 DNA reads as TGTGCCAGTAGGCCGCCCGGGAGAGCTTCTGGAAACACCATATATTTT.

The chain joins TRBV3-1 (or the pseudogene TRBV3-2) to TRBJ2-1; possible D gene TRBD1, 5 bases. This CDR3 contains 13 residues. CDR1 and CDR2 (germline): LGHDT, YNNKEL (reference sequence). Trimming stripped 0 bases from V and 5 bases from J, with 5 bases between. CDR3 loop: CASSQETDNEQFF. The CDR3 DNA reads as TGTGCCAGCAGCCAAGAGACAGACAATGAGCAGTTCTTC.

This chain joins TRBV7-2 and TRBJ1-2, with a weak D call TRBD1 (5 bases). V was trimmed by 1 base and J by 4 bases, leaving 10 bases between them. Germline CDR1 SGHTA, CDR2 FQGNSA. The CDR3 contains 14 residues. The CDR3 here is CASSLGGSSYGYTF. CDR3 nucleotides: TGTGCCAGCAGCTTAGGGGGCAGCTCCTATGGCTACACCTTC.

The rearrangement links TRBV24-1 to TRBJ2-1; 7 nucleotides agree with TRBD1. The CDR3 extends over 16 amino acids. CDR1 KGHDR and CDR2 SFDVKD come from the germline V gene. The junction had 2 bases not matched to a gene; V was cut back by 1 base and J by 0 bases. The CDR3 here is CATSDFQGDSYNEQFF. The CDR3 DNA follows: TGTGCCACCAGTGATTTTCAGGGGGACTCCTACAATGAGCAGTTCTTC.

The chain carries TRBV15 and TRBJ1-1; D unclear. V gave up 3 bases and J gave up 1 base, with 9 bases separating them. CDR3 length equals 14 residues. Germline lookup yields CDR1 LNHNV and CDR2 YYDKDF (reference sequence). The CDR3 region has the DNA TGTGCCACCAGCAGCGATCTAGGGAACACTGAAGCTTTCTTT. It is translated as CATSSDLGNTEAFF.

CDR3 in DNA: TGTGCCAGCAGCCTTAGCCCGGGAACTGAAGCTTTCTTT. Translating it yields CASSLSPGTEAFF. The J gene is TRBJ1-1, the V gene TRBV3-1 (or the pseudogene TRBV3-2), with D hard to call. The CDR3 is 13 amino acids. From germline, CDR1 is LGHDT and CDR2 YNNKEL (reference sequence). The V and J ends lost 4 bases and 5 bases respectively, with 11 bases between them.

The chain carries TRBV3-1 (or the pseudogene TRBV3-2) and TRBJ1-1; no definite D call. The CDR3 consists of 14 residues. Trimming pared 7 bases from V and 0 bases from J, leaving 12 bases between. The germline CDR1 and CDR2 sequences are LGHDT and YNNKEL (reference sequence). The CDR3 region has the DNA TGTGCCAGCACCCCTTCCCTAATGAACACTGAAGCTTTCTTT. It specifies CASTPSLMNTEAFF.

This clone was counted once. This chain uses TRBV3-1 (or the pseudogene TRBV3-2) with TRBJ2-5, with a possible D match to TRBD2 (5 bases). The germline V gene has CDR1 LGHDT and CDR2 YNNKEL (reference sequence). V was cut by 4 bases and J by 4 bases, with 10 bases left in between. The CDR3 has 13 amino acids. The CDR3: CASSLRERETQYF. In nucleotides, the CDR3 is TGTGCCAGCAGCCTCCGGGAACGAGAGACCCAGTACTTC.

The chain couples TRBV7-9 to TRBJ1-3; D might be TRBD1 (5 bases). Germline CDR1 SEHNR, CDR2 FQNEAQ (reference sequence). This CDR3 spans 15 amino acids. V was clipped by 2 bases and J by 3 bases, with 11 bases between them. CDR3: CASSLMGGDGNTIYF. As DNA, the CDR3 is TGTGCCAGCAGCTTAATGGGGGGTGATGGAAACACCATATATTTT.

CDR3 in DNA: TGTGCCAGCAGCCCCCGACAGGGATCAGAAGCTTTCTTT. Protein product: CASSPRQGSEAFF. This chain uses TRBV5-4 with TRBJ1-1; TRBD1 aligns across 7 bases. CDR1 and CDR2 (germline): SGHNT, YYREEE (reference sequence). V shed 4 bases, J shed 8 bases, and the junction held 8 bases outside the gene matches. This CDR3 spans 13 amino acids.

The chain combines TRBV15 with TRBJ2-3, with a possible D match to TRBD2 (6 bases). V dropped 0 bases and J dropped 2 bases, with 12 bases sitting between them. Germline V gene sequence: CDR1 LNHNV, CDR2 YYDKDF (reference sequence). This CDR3 contains 16 residues. This CDR3 reads CATSRDPASATDTQYF. CDR3 DNA: TGTGCCACCAGCAGAGATCCGGCTAGCGCCACAGATACGCAGTATTTT.

V and J are TRBV10-3 and TRBJ1-1; D is ambiguous. Trimming took off 6 bases at V and 0 bases at J, with 11 bases between the two ends. This CDR3 comprises 14 residues. CDR1 and CDR2 (germline): ENHRY, SYGVKD. CDR3 in amino acids: CAIRITGVNTEAFF. The DNA for the CDR3 is TGTGCCATCAGGATTACGGGAGTGAACACTGAAGCTTTCTTT.

The chain joins TRBV5-4 to TRBJ2-7; possible D gene TRBD2, 7 bases. Germline V gives CDR1 SGHNT, CDR2 YYREEE (reference sequence). Deletions cut 1 base from V and 6 bases from J, with 8 bases between. The CDR3 consists of 12 residues. CDR3 loop: CASSLRGGEQYV. The CDR3 DNA reads TGTGCCAGCAGCTTGAGGGGGGGCGAGCAGTACGTC.

The gene calls are TRBV7-9 and TRBJ1-1; the D gene is possibly TRBD1 (6 bases). V was clipped by 4 bases and J by 1 base, with 13 bases between them. Germline CDR1 is SEHNR and CDR2 is FQNEAQ (reference sequence). CDR3 size: 15 residues. Written as DNA, the CDR3 is TGTGCCAGCAGCTCGGACAGCCGCTGGAACACTGAAGCTTTCTTT. As protein: CASSSDSRWNTEAFF.

The rearrangement uses TRBV19 and TRBJ2-7, with D perhaps TRBD1 (5 bases). Looked up from germline, CDR1 is LNHDA and CDR2 is SQIVND (reference sequence). The CDR3 has 13 residues. Trimming took off 4 bases at V and 4 bases at J, with 11 bases between the two ends. The DNA for the CDR3 is TGTGCCAGTAGTAGGGGCGACAGTTACGAGCAGTACTTC. The encoded protein is CASSRGDSYEQYF.

The genes are TRBV2 and TRBJ2-1; D possibly corresponds to TRBD1 (6 bases). CDR1 is SNHLY, CDR2 FYNNEI, per germline. The CDR3 spans 13 residues. The V end lost 8 bases, the J end lost 6 bases, and 14 bases lay between the germline ends. This CDR3 is CASGTPLANEQFF. The CDR3 nucleotides are TGTGCCAGCGGGACACCTCTCGCCAATGAGCAGTTCTTC.

The gene calls are TRBV25-1 and TRBJ2-2; the D gene is possibly TRBD2 (5 bases). Germline values: CDR1 MGHDK, CDR2 SYGVNS. The CDR3 runs to 14 residues. V shed 2 bases and J shed 6 bases, with 10 bases lying between them. The CDR3 bases are TGTGCCAGCAGTGAAGGTGCGGGCCCCGGGGAGCTGTTTTTT. Translation: CASSEGAGPGELFF.

The chain couples TRBV5-6 to TRBJ1-4; the D gene is possibly TRBD1 (6 bases). The V end lost 4 bases, the J end lost 0 bases, and 22 bases lay between the germline ends. The CDR3 is 19 amino acids. Germline assignment: CDR1 SGHDT and CDR2 YYEEEE. The CDR3 sequence: CASSPSTGRIYTTNEKLFF. For the CDR3, the DNA is TGTGCCAGCAGCCCGTCGACAGGACGGATTTATACAACTAATGAAAAACTGTTTTTT. Full variable domain (rest looked up from reference TRBV5-6 and TRBJ1-4): DAGVTQSPTHLIKTRGQQVTLRCSPKSGHDTVSWYQQALGQGPQFIFQYYEEEERQRGNFPDRFSGHQFPNYSSELNVNALLLGDSALYLCASSPSTGRIYTTNEKLFFGSGTQLSVL.

In the case of this clone: Other DNA sequences within the sample encode an identical CDR3. This chain uses TRBV11-3 with TRBJ1-1; TRBD1 agrees at 10 bases. J was trimmed by 1 base and V by 4 bases; bases with no gene match: 3. CDR1 SGHNT and CDR2 YENEEA come from the germline V gene. CDR3 length: 15 residues. DNA of the CDR3: TGTGCCAGCAGCTCCGGACAGGGGGAGAACACTGAAGCTTTCTTT. Translating it yields CASSSGQGENTEAFF.

The chain carries TRBV25-1 and TRBJ2-2; tentatively, D is TRBD2 (6 bases). Germline V gene lookup returns CDR1 MGHDK and CDR2 SYGVNS. This CDR3 is 16 amino acids long. The V gene lost 3 bases and the J gene lost 1 base, with 12 bases spanning the gap. Here the CDR3 DNA reads TGTGCCAGCAGTGACTCGGGAGTTAGGAACACCGGGGAGCTGTTTTTT. It encodes CASSDSGVRNTGELFF.

V is TRBV9 and J is TRBJ2-1; weak D call: TRBD2 (5 bases). Per germline, CDR1 SGDLS and CDR2 YYNGEE. V lost 0 bases and J 2 bases, leaving 6 bases between the germline ends. The CDR3 totals 14 residues. CDR3 protein: CASSVDGTYNEQFF. As DNA, the CDR3 is TGTGCCAGCAGCGTAGACGGGACCTACAATGAGCAGTTCTTC.

This clone was counted once. CDR3 sequence: CATHKGLPRGYGYTF. As DNA, the CDR3 is TGTGCCACGCACAAAGGGCTGCCAAGGGGCTATGGCTACACCTTC. This rearrangement joins TRBV19 to TRBJ1-2; TRBD1 is a possible D gene (5 bases). The CDR3 extends over 15 amino acids. The V and J ends lost 10 bases and 4 bases respectively, with 22 bases between them. The germline V gene has CDR1 LNHDA and CDR2 SQIVND (reference sequence).

This clone came up once. The CDR3 reads CSVAAQGKNTEAFF. For the CDR3, the DNA is TGCAGCGTCGCTGCACAGGGAAAGAACACTGAAGCTTTCTTT. The V gene is TRBV29-1, the J gene TRBJ1-1; D is perhaps TRBD1 (6 bases). The CDR3 is made up of 14 amino acids. V was cut by 6 bases and J by 1 base, with 15 bases left in between. Germline V gene sequence: CDR1 SQVTM, CDR2 ANQGSEA.

The CDR3 nucleotides are TGTGCCAGCTCACCAACAGGGACTACCTCTGGAAACACCATATATTTT. It encodes CASSPTGTTSGNTIYF. The chain employs TRBV18 and TRBJ1-3; D is possibly TRBD1 (6 bases). Trimming cost V 2 bases and J 0 bases, with 11 bases left between them. Looked up from germline, CDR1 is KGHSH and CDR2 is LQKENI. This CDR3 is built from 16 residues. The variable domain in full, with the rest retrieved from reference TRBV18 and TRBJ1-3, is NAGVMQNPRHLVRRRGQEARLRCSPMKGHSHVYWYRQLPEEGLKFMVYLQKENIIDESGMPKERFSAEFPKEGPSILRIQQVVRGDSAAYFCASSPTGTTSGNTIYFGEGSWLTVV.

This clone was seen once. This rearrangement joins TRBV28 to TRBJ2-7; D not certain. Trimming removed 8 bases from V and 7 bases from J, with 12 bases in between. The germline V gene has CDR1 MDHEN and CDR2 SYDVKM. This CDR3 is built from 11 residues. In DNA form, the CDR3 reads TGTGCCAGCGCAACTACCGGGGAGCAGTACTTC. It specifies CASATTGEQYF.